This TCR beta chain originates from a study of CD8 T cells in Susac syndrome. RNA, at about 0.5 to 1 ug, was reverse transcribed with random hexamers. An immunoSEQ multiplex PCR generated amplified TCR beta CDR3 products spanning 54 Vbeta and 13 Jbeta. TCRdb reprocessed the immunoSEQ multiplex PCR reads with MiXCR, giving one entry per CDR3 protein. The sample has about 80,000 distinct CDR3 sequences, around 94% seen once. The CDR3 is 14 residues long. In germline, CDR1 is LNHDA, CDR2 SQIVND (reference sequence). The V end lost 5 bases, the J end lost 2 bases, and 10 bases lay between the germline ends. TCR beta sequencing covered blood CD8+ and CD4+ T cells. Through negative isolation, CD4+ and CD8+ T cells were obtained, while TEMRA cells were enriched using FACS.

The origin of this receptor is a human donor in good health. What was sequenced was CD8+ T cells from PBMCs. The rearrangement joins TRBV19 to TRBJ2-1, with D unresolved. The CDR3 region has the DNA TGTGCCAGTAGTTGGGGTAGGACCTACAATGAGCAGTTCTTC. Encoded protein: CASSWGRTYNEQFF.